The entry that follows covers one TCR beta chain sequence. The antigen remains unidentified. This entry belongs to a study of T cell repertoires in cytomegalovirus infection. Study outcomes and limitations: Predominance within the ex vivo response was attributable to HLA-C-restricted CMV-specific TCR beta clonotypes.

The CDR3 contains 16 residues. Germline loops: CDR1 MDHEN, CDR2 SYDVKM. The V segment lost 4 bases and the J segment 2 bases; nucleotides outside the gene matches: 8. TCRdb redid the calling of the reads with MiXCR, one entry per CDR3 protein. Of roughly 320,000 distinct CDR3 sequences listed, around 9.6% were seen once; the top ten hold approximately 2.4%. The sequenced material came from PBMCs. The chain joins TRBV28 to TRBJ2-5, with 9 bases lining up with TRBD2. This receptor was identified in a human donor in good health (CMV status not recorded). Some clones in this sample may be carry-over from other donors' samples. CDR3 coding DNA: TGTGCCAGCAGTTACTATGCGGGGGGGCTACAAGAGACCCAGTACTTC. As protein: CASSYYAGGLQETQYF.